This T cell receptor beta chain was observed in a study of cytotoxic CD8 clonotypes in ibrutinib-treated CLL. Study context: Complete response was seen in 2 patients and partial in approximately 24; roughly twelve progressed and roughly 14 stayed remitted after a median approximately 70 months. Sequencing produced an average of around 250,000 productive templates and 94,082 productive rearrangements per sample. Notes on the study in general: Upon ibrutinib response clonality rose, and upon progression it fell back toward baseline. Starting clonality was above that of age-matched healthy donors and tracked circulating CD8+ T-cell counts.

Of note for this clone: Antigen: not known.

The repertoire was sequenced with immunoSEQ multiplex PCR; TCRdb's copy has only in-frame clones and lacks some. The data contain tens of thousands of clones, around half of them seen just once; the ten biggest clones take up over 25%. The CDR3 consists of 14 residues. Per germline, CDR1 SGHKS and CDR2 YYEKEE (reference sequence). Trimming stripped 0 bases from V and 7 bases from J, with 14 bases between. This receptor was identified in a human donor with chronic lymphocytic leukemia. V and J are TRBV5-5 and TRBJ2-7, with D possibly called TRBD1 or TRBD2 (5 bases each). This material consisted of PBMCs, taken after 12 months of ibrutinib treatment. CDR3 nucleotides: TGTGCCAGCAGCTTGGGAGGGGTTCCGGGGGAGCAGTACTTC. It is translated as CASSLGGVPGEQYF.